A single sample gave rise to the 5 T cell receptor beta chains below, sequenced in a study of response to subunit inactivated influenza vaccine. TCRdb passed the RT-PCR reads through MiXCR, listing each CDR3 protein once. The sample yields around 570,000 distinct CDR3 sequences, roughly 8.2% seen once. The sample here was PBMCs from blood, taken less than 30 months after vaccination. All receptors derive from a man aged 50 to 69 who received an inactivated influenza vaccine.

This chain connects TRBV25-1 to TRBJ2-7, with a tentative D call TRBD1 (5 bases). The germline gives CDR1 MGHDK, CDR2 SYGVNS. V lost 1 base to trimming and J lost 6 bases, with 7 bases between them. This CDR3 is 12 amino acids long. CDR3 sequence reads: CASSELGAEQYF. In DNA form, the CDR3 reads TGTGCCAGCAGTGAATTAGGGGCCGAGCAGTACTTC.

The chain carries TRBV6-2 or TRBV6-3 and TRBJ2-7; no clear D. The CDR3 totals 12 residues. The germline CDR1 and CDR2 sequences are MNHEY and SVGEGT. Trimming removed 2 bases at V and 2 bases at J, with 4 bases between. DNA for the CDR3: TGTGCCAGCAGTTACGAGGCCTACGAGCAGTACTTC. Protein product: CASSYEAYEQYF.

This clonotype has a count of ten or more. The chain employs TRBV20-1 and TRBJ1-1; the D gene is possibly TRBD1 (5 bases). Per germline, CDR1 DFQATT and CDR2 SNEGSKA (reference sequence). This CDR3 contains 14 residues. V lost 1 base to trimming and J lost 4 bases, with 13 bases between them. The CDR3 is CSARGGAPSTEAFF. In DNA, the CDR3 is TGCAGTGCTAGAGGAGGGGCCCCCTCCACTGAAGCTTTCTTT.

In this sample, this clonotype turned up a few times. The J gene is TRBJ1-3, the V gene TRBV24-1; D unresolved. The CDR3 spans 12 residues. V was clipped by 1 base and J by 11 bases, with 8 bases between them. Germline V gene sequence: CDR1 KGHDR, CDR2 SFDVKD. The CDR3 spells CATSDLDSPIYF. The CDR3 region has the DNA TGTGCCACCAGTGATTTAGACTCTCCCATATATTTT.

The chain carries TRBV24-1 and TRBJ2-1, with 10 positions matching TRBD2. Germline CDR1 is KGHDR and CDR2 is SFDVKD. There are 16 residues in the CDR3. V shed 5 bases, J shed 1 base, and the junction held 4 bases outside the gene matches. The DNA of the CDR3 is TGTGCCACCAGTGGCTTAGCGGGAGGTTCCTACAATGAGCAGTTCTTC. It codes for CATSGLAGGSYNEQFF.